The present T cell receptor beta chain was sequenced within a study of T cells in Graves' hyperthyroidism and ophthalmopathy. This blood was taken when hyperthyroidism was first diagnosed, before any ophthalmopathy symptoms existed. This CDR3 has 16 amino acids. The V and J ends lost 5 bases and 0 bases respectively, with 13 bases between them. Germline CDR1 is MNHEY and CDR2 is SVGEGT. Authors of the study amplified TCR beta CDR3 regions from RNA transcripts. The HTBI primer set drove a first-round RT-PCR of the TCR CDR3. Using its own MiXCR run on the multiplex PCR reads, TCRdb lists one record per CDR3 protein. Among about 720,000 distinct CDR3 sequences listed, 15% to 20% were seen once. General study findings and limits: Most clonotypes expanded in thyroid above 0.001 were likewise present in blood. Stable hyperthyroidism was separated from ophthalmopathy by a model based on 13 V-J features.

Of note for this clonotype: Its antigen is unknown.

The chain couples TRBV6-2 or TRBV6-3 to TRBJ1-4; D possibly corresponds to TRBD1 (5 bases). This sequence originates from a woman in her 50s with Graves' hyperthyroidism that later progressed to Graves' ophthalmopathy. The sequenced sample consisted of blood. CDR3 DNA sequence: TGTGCCAGCAGTCCCTATGGGGCAGCAACTAATGAAAAACTGTTTTTT. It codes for CASSPYGAATNEKLFF.